The clone carrying this TCR beta chain was seen once. Its antigen remains unknown. V was trimmed by 4 bases and J by 2 bases, leaving 11 bases between them. From germline, CDR1 is MGHRA and CDR2 YSYEKL. The CDR3 runs to 15 residues. It was CD45RO-negative cells, positively selected for CCR7, that made up naive CD8 cells, with terminally differentiated effector memory CD45RA+ cells excluded. The data stem from a study of shared clonotypes between healthy human individuals. General observations from the study: In general, naive subsets displayed greater estimated richness than memory subsets did.

Sequencing used immunoSEQ multiplex PCR; TCRdb keeps in-frame clones, though not all of them. Among millions of clones, roughly 94% were seen once, and the ten largest hold roughly 1%. The chain couples TRBV4-1 to TRBJ2-2, with D possibly being TRBD1 (5 bases). This receptor was identified in a man younger than 30 in good health. Sequenced material: naive CD8+ T cells sorted from blood. CDR3 in amino acids: CASSPSGLNTGELFF. The CDR3 nucleotides read TGCGCCAGCAGCCCCTCAGGGCTCAACACCGGGGAGCTGTTTTTT.